Included here is one TCR beta chain sequence, with context. Here immunoSEQ multiplex PCR was the method, and the copy in TCRdb shows in-frame clones only, minus some. Among over 70,000 clones, 94% were seen once, and the ten largest hold 0.65% to 0.95%. The sample is drawn from a study of T cell changes during pregnancy in multiple sclerosis. The CDR3 runs to 14 residues. The germline CDR1 and CDR2 sequences are MNHEY and SVGAGI. The J segment lost 4 bases and the V segment lost 6 bases, leaving 5 bases of the junction unmatched. This receptor was taken from a female donor with multiple sclerosis, enrolled in a pregnancy study. This chain joins TRBV6-5 and TRBJ2-7; 11 nucleotides align to TRBD1. The sequenced sample was peripheral blood, obtained in the third trimester of pregnancy. Here the CDR3 DNA reads TGTGCCAGCAGCAGGACAGGGGGCAGGTACGAGCAGTACTTC. It encodes CASSRTGGRYEQYF.